Listed below are T cell receptor beta chains from one sample, sequenced in a study of blood T cell repertoires in COVID-19. Generated by immunoSEQ multiplex PCR, the TCRdb table keeps only in-frame clones and is missing some. The sample shows under 200,000 clones, just under 90% of them seen only once. Sequencing was carried out using peripheral blood. These receptors were taken from a woman aged 70-85 years with COVID-19, enrolled during active disease. Each CDR3 is given with its conserved first and last residue. Fields, in order: V gene, CDR3 protein.

V: TRBV30
CDR3: CAHKTEIPNTEAFF

V: TRBV2
CDR3: CASSASTGQRGEAFF

V: TRBV11-2
CDR3: CASSLGANQPQHF

V: TRBV10-3
CDR3: CAISDRTGDLNYGYTF

V: TRBV7-2
CDR3: CASSLGLGTYGYTIYF

V: TRBV7-6
CDR3: CASSLPSSGNTIYF

V: TRBV5-5
CDR3: CASSQPGQLIYEQYF

V: TRBV4-2
CDR3: CASSSRRGFGQGSDYGYTF

V: TRBV15
CDR3: CATSRDRGKNTEAFF

V: TRBV7-9
CDR3: CASRDDKNEQYF

V: TRBV5-1
CDR3: CASSFLRTAEGGPLHF

V: TRBV7-8
CDR3: CASSLASNEQFF

V: TRBV10-3
CDR3: CAISEGGQTNYGYTF

V: TRBV19
CDR3: CASSIGSRGQQPQHF

V: TRBV2
CDR3: CASSGVQVGRNEQFF

V: TRBV29-1
CDR3: CSVESSAGGRTGELFF

V: TRBV18
CDR3: CASSPAGGTDTQYF

V: TRBV5-1
CDR3: CASSLRQGADEKLFF

V: TRBV2
CDR3: CASSGGSNQPQHF

V: TRBV7-9
CDR3: CASSSGAGYLGETQYF

V: TRBV2
CDR3: CASSDRRSEKLFF

V: TRBV5-1
CDR3: CASSRTGPAGRLDYGYTF

V: TRBV10-2
CDR3: CASSPGLATDTQYF

V: TRBV29-1
CDR3: CSVVGQGSWGYTF

V: TRBV6-5
CDR3: CASSLAGEIDEQYF

V: TRBV28
CDR3: CASNPGGANTGELFF

V: TRBV30
CDR3: CAWSVSASTGELFF

V: TRBV28
CDR3: CASSFGDVQGMFYGYTF

V: TRBV2
CDR3: CASSAGFTGEAFF

V: TRBV7-2
CDR3: CASSPIGRGSTHEQYF

V: TRBV9
CDR3: CASSVGKSTEAFF

V: TRBV29-1
CDR3: CSVVTASSYEQYF

V: TRBV6-1
CDR3: CASSEAYRGDEKLFF

V: TRBV18
CDR3: CASSPGQGLSETQYF

V: TRBV10-1
CDR3: CASSDVLSRTGWQFF

V: TRBV25-1
CDR3: CASSEQDRNTEAFF

V: TRBV19
CDR3: CASSKGTGSNQPQHF

V: TRBV10-3
CDR3: CAISESRQPSSPLHF

V: TRBV7-9
CDR3: CASSLGTIAEAFF

V: TRBV28
CDR3: CASSLYGQGGGYTF

V: TRBV20-1
CDR3: CSASKEDSGGEKLFF

V: TRBV28
CDR3: CASRKGTAFTDTQYF

V: TRBV9
CDR3: CASSVGTGGSYSPLHF

V: TRBV28
CDR3: CASSGTLGDSPLHF

V: TRBV9
CDR3: CASSAGQSSGNTIYF

V: TRBV3-1/TRBV3-2
CDR3: CASSNGQMGNTEAFF

V: TRBV6-5
CDR3: CASSYTPDTGSAPLF

V: TRBV27
CDR3: CASSPAGTGVYEQYF

V: TRBV15
CDR3: CATSSRQGKETQYF

V: TRBV27
CDR3: CASVVRNEQFF

V: TRBV4-2
CDR3: CASSQEGLAGAALSYEQYF

V: TRBV2
CDR3: CASRWTVFDGELFF

V: TRBV5-1
CDR3: CASSLIQGPKEQYF

V: TRBV7-9
CDR3: CASSSQGSPGELFF

V: TRBV18
CDR3: CASSPLGGVAEAFF

V: TRBV7-9
CDR3: CASNRPVGQSSGNTIYF

V: TRBV30
CDR3: CACPGQDNSPLHF

V: TRBV5-6
CDR3: CASSPSGGFLGSPLHF

V: TRBV25-1
CDR3: CASSEPGGLSTDTQYF

V: TRBV2
CDR3: CASSEPFGIKSPLHF